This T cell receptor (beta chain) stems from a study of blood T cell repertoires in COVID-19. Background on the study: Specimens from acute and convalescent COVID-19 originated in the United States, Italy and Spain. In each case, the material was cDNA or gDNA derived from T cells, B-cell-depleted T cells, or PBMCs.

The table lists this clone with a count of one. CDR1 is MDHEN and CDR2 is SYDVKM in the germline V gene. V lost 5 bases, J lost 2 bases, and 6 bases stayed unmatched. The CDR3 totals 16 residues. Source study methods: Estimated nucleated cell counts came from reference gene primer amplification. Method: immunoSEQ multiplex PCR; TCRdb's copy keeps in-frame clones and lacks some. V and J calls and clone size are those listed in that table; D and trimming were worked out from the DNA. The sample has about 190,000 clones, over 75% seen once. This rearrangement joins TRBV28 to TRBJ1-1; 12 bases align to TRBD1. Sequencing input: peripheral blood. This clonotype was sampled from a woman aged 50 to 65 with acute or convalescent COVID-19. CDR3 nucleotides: TGTGCCAGCAGTAAACCCGGGACAGGGGGCAACACTGAAGCTTTCTTT. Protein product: CASSKPGTGGNTEAFF.